This record covers a single T cell receptor (beta chain). Antigen specificity is unknown. The source of the sample is a study of CD8+CD57+ T cells in acquired aplastic anemia. About the research overall: On average, sorted CD4+ and CD8+ cells gave 3 to 4 ug of DNA. Healthy donor CD4+ cell samples had a mean of around 10 million reads. Study-wide results and limits: Researchers reported that CD8+ Simpson's diversity was not significantly different in patients versus controls. Patients and controls had in common approximately 28 CD8+ CDR3 sequences.

Investigators profiled TCR beta VDJ and CDR3 from genomic DNA template. TCRdb passed the reads through MiXCR, listing each CDR3 protein once. The data contain around 130,000 distinct CDR3 sequences, about 46% of them seen just once; the ten biggest clones take up 2.5%. The CDR3 consists of 14 residues. V lost 8 bases to trimming and J lost 7 bases; unmatched junction nucleotides: 8. Germline-derived CDR1 and CDR2 are SNHLY and FYNNEI. The sample taken for sequencing was sorted CD4+, CD8+, or CD8+CD57+ T cells (not recorded which) from PBMCs. This receptor was identified in a human donor in good health, serving as a control. V gene TRBV2 combines with J gene TRBJ1-6, with 7 bases identical to TRBD1. DNA of the CDR3: TGTGCCAGCCAGTACCGGGACAGCAATTCACCCCTCCACTTT. Its translation is CASQYRDSNSPLHF.